These 32 T cell receptor beta chains came from one sample sequenced in a study of response to subunit inactivated influenza vaccine. MiXCR, run by TCRdb on the RT-PCR reads, gives a single entry per CDR3 protein. The table lists roughly 160,000 distinct CDR3 sequences, 11% of them singletons, with roughly 12% in the top ten. Sample: non-naive T cells sorted from PBMCs, taken roughly 47 days after vaccination. The receptors were sampled from a man aged 50 or older who received an inactivated influenza vaccine.

This chain links TRBV20-1 with TRBJ2-3; D possibly matches TRBD1 or TRBD2 (5 bases each). This CDR3 spans 14 amino acids. Per the germline V gene, CDR1 is DFQATT and CDR2 is SNEGSKA (reference sequence). V gave up 5 bases and J gave up 4 bases, with 16 bases separating them. The CDR3 coding sequence is TGCAGTGCTGAGAGCGGAGAAGGGGCAGATACGCAGTATTTT. This gives the protein CSAESGEGADTQYF.

This clonotype was seen ten or more times. The chain uses TRBV5-6 and TRBJ2-5; 9 bases match TRBD1. V gave up 3 bases and J gave up 4 bases; unmatched junction bases: 4. The CDR3 is 14 residues long. Germline V gene data show CDR1 as SGHDT and CDR2 as YYEEEE. In DNA, the CDR3 is TGTGCCAGCAGCTCCCGACAGGGGGGAGAGACCCAGTACTTC. Protein sequence: CASSSRQGGETQYF.

This clonotype was counted a few times. This rearrangement joins TRBV11-1 to TRBJ2-7; TRBD2 is a possible D gene (6 bases). CDR3 length: 15 amino acids. From germline, CDR1 is SGHAT and CDR2 FQDESV (reference sequence). Trimming stripped 4 bases from V and 1 base from J, with 14 bases between. DNA of the CDR3: TGTGCCAGCAGCTATCTGGCGGGACCGTCCTACGAGCAGTACTTC. Encoded protein: CASSYLAGPSYEQYF.

This clonotype was seen many times. The chain recombines TRBV5-1 with TRBJ1-3; a possible D gene is TRBD1 (6 bases). The CDR3 extends over 16 amino acids. Germline V gene sequence: CDR1 SGHRS, CDR2 YFSETQ. V was cut by 4 bases and J by 0 bases, with 14 bases left in between. The DNA for the CDR3 is TGCGCCAGCAGCCAAGGACAGACTAGCTCTGGAAACACCATATATTTT. The encoded protein is CASSQGQTSSGNTIYF.

The chain carries TRBV11-2 and TRBJ2-3, with a tentative D call TRBD2 (5 bases). V was shortened by 3 bases and J by 6 bases, with 19 bases between the two germline ends. Looked up from germline, CDR1 is SGHAT and CDR2 is FQNNGV. CDR3 size: 16 residues. CDR3 bases: TGTGCCAGCAGCTTTAGACCCGGACGGGGTGTGGATACGCAGTATTTT. Its translation is CASSFRPGRGVDTQYF.

This clonotype was observed a handful of times. The chain joins TRBV11-2 to TRBJ2-2, with 14 bases matching TRBD2. The J segment lost 5 bases and the V segment lost 3 bases, leaving 5 bases of the junction unmatched. The CDR3 is 17 residues long. The germline V gene has CDR1 SGHAT and CDR2 FQNNGV. The CDR3, as DNA: TGTGCCAGCAGCTTTCCGACTAGCGGGAGGGGGACCGGGGAGCTGTTTTTT. Translating gives CASSFPTSGRGTGELFF.

This clonotype was seen a few times. The chain recombines TRBV6-2 or TRBV6-3 with TRBJ1-5; D may be TRBD1 (6 bases). V dropped 7 bases and J dropped 1 base, with 8 bases sitting between them. This CDR3 comprises 13 residues. Per germline, CDR1 MNHEY and CDR2 SVGEGT. The CDR3 is CASTRGSNQPQHF. DNA of the CDR3: TGTGCCAGCACCAGGGGCAGCAATCAGCCCCAGCATTTT.

The rearrangement links TRBV6-6 to TRBJ2-3; D is undetermined. Germline assignment: CDR1 MNHNY and CDR2 SVGAGI (reference sequence). The V end was cut by 6 bases, the J end by 6 bases, with 4 bases between. This CDR3 has 10 residues. Here the CDR3 reads CASRHDTQYF. CDR3 bases: TGTGCCAGCAGGCACGATACGCAGTATTTT.

This clonotype was counted at least ten times. The chain uses TRBV7-9 and TRBJ1-6; maybe TRBD1 (5 bases). The CDR3 runs 16 residues. CDR1 is SEHNR, CDR2 FQNEAQ, per germline (reference sequence). V was cut by 5 bases and J by 3 bases, with 14 bases left in between. The CDR3 DNA reads TGTGCCAGCAGCACCACGCAGGGAGGCTATAATTCACCCCTCCACTTT. Encoded protein: CASSTTQGGYNSPLHF.

This clonotype was recorded at least ten times. This chain joins TRBV10-1 and TRBJ2-6, with 7 bases matching TRBD1. J was trimmed by 0 bases and V by 4 bases; bases with no gene match: 0. The germline gives CDR1 WNHNN, CDR2 SYGVQD (reference sequence). The CDR3 has 15 amino acids. As DNA, the CDR3 is TGCGCCAGCAGTGGACAGGGCTCTGGGGCCAACGTCCTGACTTTC. It codes for CASSGQGSGANVLTF.

In DNA, the CDR3 is TGCGCCAGCAGTGAGGGGGCGCGGGGGCTGCAACAAGAGACCCAGTACTTC. Amino acid sequence: CASSEGARGLQQETQYF. V and J are TRBV10-1 and TRBJ2-5, with D maybe TRBD2 (7 bases). Germline values: CDR1 WNHNN, CDR2 SYGVQD (reference sequence). This CDR3 region has 17 residues. V was pared by 2 bases and J by 2 bases, with 18 bases between.

The chain employs TRBV7-2 and TRBJ2-3; D tentatively fits TRBD1 or TRBD2 (7 bases each). The CDR3 extends over 17 amino acids. V dropped 5 bases and J dropped 7 bases, with 25 bases sitting between them. Germline V gene data show CDR1 as SGHTA and CDR2 as FQGNSA. CDR3 in amino acids: CASSLGGRRGRSNTQYF. The CDR3 DNA sequence: TGTGCCAGCAGCCTCGGGGGGCGTAGGGGGCGATCAAATACGCAGTATTTT.

This chain links TRBV6-1 with TRBJ1-4; 11 bases align to TRBD1. The CDR3 consists of 16 residues. CDR1 and CDR2 from the germline V gene are MNHNS and SASEGT. V gave up 6 bases and J gave up 8 bases; unmatched junction bases: 11. As DNA, the CDR3 is TGTGCCAGCAGCCGGGACAGGGGGTCTGGTAGGGAAAAACTGTTTTTT. Amino acids: CASSRDRGSGREKLFF.

In its sample, this clonotype was seen a few times. V and J are TRBV7-2 and TRBJ1-2; TRBD1 might be the D (5 bases). The length of the CDR3 is 13 residues. Per the germline V gene, CDR1 is SGHTA and CDR2 is FQGNSA. Trimming shortened V by 5 bases and J by 5 bases, and 12 bases separated the two germline ends. The CDR3 sequence is CASSPGTEYGYTF. The CDR3 DNA is TGTGCCAGCAGCCCTGGGACGGAATATGGCTACACCTTC. Drawing the rest from reference TRBV7-2 and TRBJ1-2, the complete variable domain is GAGVSQSPSNKVTEKGKDVELRCDPISGHTALYWYRQSLGQGLEFLIYFQGNSAPDKSGLPSDRFSAERTGGSVSTLTIQRTQQEDSAVYLCASSPGTEYGYTFGSGTRLTVV.

This clonotype is large. This chain connects TRBV4-3 to TRBJ1-5; tentatively, D is TRBD1 (5 bases). The germline gives CDR1 LGHNA, CDR2 YSLEER. Trimming shortened V by 2 bases and J by 0 bases, and 14 bases separated the two germline ends. CDR3 length equals 17 residues. The CDR3 DNA reads TGCGCCAGCAGCCAATCGGCTGGGACGTCTAGCAATCAGCCCCAGCATTTT. This sequence encodes CASSQSAGTSSNQPQHF.

This clonotype has just a few counts. The CDR3 DNA sequence: TGTGCCACCAGTGAGGGCCGGGACACCGGGGAGCTGTTTTTT. Translating gives CATSEGRDTGELFF. This chain joins TRBV24-1 and TRBJ2-2; D not certain. Trimming cost V 4 bases and J 3 bases, with 8 bases left between them. The CDR3 sequence is 14 residues long. The V gene's germline CDR1 is KGHDR and CDR2 SFDVKD.

There are many counts of this clonotype. The V gene is TRBV12-3 or TRBV12-4, the J gene TRBJ1-6; D remains unclear. The CDR3 sequence is 13 residues long. Deletions cut 5 bases from V and 2 bases from J, with 4 bases between. CDR3 protein: CASSPPYNSPLHF. The CDR3 region has the DNA TGTGCCAGCAGTCCTCCCTATAATTCACCCCTCCACTTT.

The chain combines TRBV7-7 with TRBJ2-3, with no clear D. Germline lookup yields CDR1 SSHAT and CDR2 FNYEAQ (reference sequence). CDR3 length equals 16 residues. Trimming took 5 bases from V and 0 from J, leaving 15 bases between them. CDR3 in amino acids: CASSPDLARSTDTQYF. The CDR3 DNA sequence: TGTGCCAGCAGCCCAGATTTGGCCCGGAGCACAGATACGCAGTATTTT.

This clonotype was seen more than once but under ten times. The CDR3 DNA reads TGTGCCAGCAGCCAAGTTGGGGGGGCCGGAGATACGCAGTATTTT. This gives the protein CASSQVGGAGDTQYF. The V and J genes are TRBV4-2 and TRBJ2-3; tentative D call: TRBD2 (7 bases). V dropped 1 base and J dropped 5 bases, with 13 bases sitting between them. Germline V lookup: CDR1 LGHNA, CDR2 YNFKEQ. This CDR3 has 15 amino acids.

This clonotype was seen a few times. This rearrangement joins TRBV15 to TRBJ2-7, with D possibly being TRBD1 (5 bases). V lost 2 bases to trimming and J lost 4 bases, with 9 bases between them. The V gene's germline CDR1 is LNHNV and CDR2 YYDKDF (reference sequence). The CDR3 is 13 amino acids. CDR3 sequence (DNA): TGTGCCACCAGCAGACAGGGTCGGTACGAGCAGTACTTC. Protein sequence: CATSRQGRYEQYF.

This clonotype was seen repeatedly, ten times or more. V is TRBV28 and J is TRBJ2-7, with TRBD1 as a possible D gene (6 bases). Trimming removed 5 bases from V and 4 bases from J, with 18 bases in between. The CDR3 length is 15 residues. From germline, CDR1 is MDHEN and CDR2 SYDVKM. CDR3 sequence: CASSTDSSVLYEQYF. The CDR3 nucleotides are TGTGCCAGCAGTACGGACAGTTCCGTCCTATACGAGCAGTACTTC.

V is TRBV10-2 and J is TRBJ1-2, with a possible D match to TRBD1 (6 bases). V lost 6 bases, J lost 6 bases, and 20 bases lay in between. CDR1 WSHSY and CDR2 SAAADI come from the germline V gene. CDR3 length: 15 residues. CDR3 region: CASRGAYGRGDGYTF. The CDR3 region has the DNA TGCGCCAGCAGAGGCGCTTACGGCAGGGGCGATGGCTACACCTTC.

This clonotype was counted many times. The V call is TRBV5-8, the J call TRBJ2-3, with D perhaps assigned TRBD1 or TRBD2 (6 bases each). There are 15 residues in the CDR3. V was shortened by 1 base and J by 7 bases, with 16 bases between the two germline ends. Germline V gene sequence: CDR1 SGHTS, CDR2 YDEGEE. DNA of the CDR3: TGTGCCAGCAGCTTGTCCGGGGGCCTCCGCTATACGCAGTATTTT. This gives the protein CASSLSGGLRYTQYF.

This clonotype appeared a few times. The CDR3: CASSAFPDRDTQYF. CDR3 sequence (DNA): TGTGCCAGCAGCGCCTTCCCCGACAGAGATACGCAGTATTTT. The V call is TRBV5-4, the J call TRBJ2-3; TRBD1 might be the D (5 bases). V lost 4 bases, J lost 5 bases, and 14 bases lay in between. This CDR3 is built from 14 residues. Germline V gives CDR1 SGHNT, CDR2 YYREEE (reference sequence).

This clonotype was detected many times. The genes are TRBV5-1 and TRBJ1-5, with D perhaps TRBD1 (5 bases). The germline CDR1 and CDR2 sequences are SGHRS and YFSETQ. The CDR3 covers 13 residues. The V gene lost 0 bases and the J gene lost 6 bases, with 7 bases spanning the gap. CDR3 nucleotide sequence: TGCGCCAGCAGCTTGGGACAGAGTCAGCCCCAGCATTTT. Amino acid sequence: CASSLGQSQPQHF.

This chain uses TRBV18 with TRBJ2-5; D remains ambiguous. Deletions cut 3 bases from V and 0 bases from J, with 8 bases between. CDR3 length: 14 amino acids. In germline, CDR1 is KGHSH, CDR2 LQKENI. CDR3 region: CASSPQIDQETQYF. The CDR3 DNA sequence: TGTGCCAGCTCACCGCAAATCGACCAAGAGACCCAGTACTTC.

This chain joins TRBV19 and TRBJ2-2; 9 nucleotides match TRBD1. This CDR3 comprises 16 residues. Germline lookup yields CDR1 LNHDA and CDR2 SQIVND (reference sequence). The trim removed 7 bases at V and 2 bases at J, leaving 8 bases unmatched. The CDR3 here is CASTWTGEINTGELFF. In DNA, the CDR3 is TGTGCCAGTACCTGGACAGGGGAAATAAACACCGGGGAGCTGTTTTTT.

The CDR3 coding sequence is TGTGCCAGCAGCTTAGCGGGACTCAATCAGCCCCAGCATTTT. This gives the protein CASSLAGLNQPQHF. This sequence joins TRBV7-9 and TRBJ1-5, with D tentatively TRBD1 (5 bases). With 0 bases removed from V and 3 bases from J, the gap between germline ends came to 6 bases. The CDR3 totals 14 residues. Germline V gene sequence: CDR1 SEHNR, CDR2 FQNEAQ (reference sequence).

This clonotype showed up many times. V gene TRBV5-1 combines with J gene TRBJ1-4, with 8 positions matching TRBD1. Germline loops: CDR1 SGHRS, CDR2 YFSETQ. Trimming at V came to 3 bases and at J to 5 bases, leaving 3 bases not matched to a gene. CDR3 length: 14 amino acids. The CDR3 loop reads CASSSRQGNEKLFF. Here the CDR3 DNA reads TGCGCCAGCAGCTCCCGACAGGGGAATGAAAAACTGTTTTTT.

This clonotype showed up many times. The chain is built from TRBV5-1 and TRBJ2-1; no reliable D call. From germline, CDR1 is SGHRS and CDR2 YFSETQ. This CDR3 has 13 residues. Trimming left V 3 bases short and J 9 bases short, with 13 bases between. CDR3 coding DNA: TGCGCCAGCAGCTGGGGAACGGCCTTTGAGCAGTTCTTC. Translated: CASSWGTAFEQFF.

There are many counts of this clonotype. The chain carries TRBV5-1 and TRBJ1-6; TRBD1 is a possible D gene (5 bases). The V end was cut by 0 bases, the J end by 7 bases, with 11 bases between. This CDR3 is built from 15 residues. CDR1 is SGHRS, CDR2 YFSETQ, per germline. The CDR3 reads CASSLVGDYNSPLHF. CDR3 nucleotide sequence: TGCGCCAGCAGCTTGGTTGGGGACTACAATTCACCCCTCCACTTT.

The chain recombines TRBV5-1 with TRBJ1-1; TRBD1 is a possible D gene (5 bases). V lost 1 base, J lost 0 bases, and 13 bases lay in between. The CDR3 has 16 residues. Germline V gene lookup returns CDR1 SGHRS and CDR2 YFSETQ. CDR3: CASSLWARDLNTEAFF. DNA of the CDR3: TGCGCCAGCAGCTTGTGGGCCAGGGATTTGAACACTGAAGCTTTCTTT.